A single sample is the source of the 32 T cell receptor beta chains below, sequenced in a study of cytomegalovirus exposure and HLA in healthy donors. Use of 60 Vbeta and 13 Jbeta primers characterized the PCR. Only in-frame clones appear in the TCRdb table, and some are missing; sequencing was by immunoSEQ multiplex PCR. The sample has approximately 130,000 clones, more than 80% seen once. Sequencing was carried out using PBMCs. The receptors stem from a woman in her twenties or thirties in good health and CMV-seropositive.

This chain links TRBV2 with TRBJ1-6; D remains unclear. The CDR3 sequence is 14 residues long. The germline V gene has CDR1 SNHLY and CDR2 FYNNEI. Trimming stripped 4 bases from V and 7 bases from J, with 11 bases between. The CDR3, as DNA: TGTGCCAGCAGTGGGAGCCGTTACAATTCACCCCTCCACTTT. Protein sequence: CASSGSRYNSPLHF.

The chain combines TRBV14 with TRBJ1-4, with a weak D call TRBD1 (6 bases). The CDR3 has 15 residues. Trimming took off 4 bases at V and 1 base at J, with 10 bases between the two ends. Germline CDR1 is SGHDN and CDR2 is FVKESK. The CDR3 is CASSRGDKTNEKLFF. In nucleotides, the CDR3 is TGTGCCAGCAGCCGTGGGGACAAAACTAATGAAAAACTGTTTTTT.

Written as DNA, the CDR3 is TGTGCCAGCAGTTTATCTGAGTATGGCTACACCTTC. Its protein is CASSLSEYGYTF. The rearrangement links TRBV28 to TRBJ1-2; D gene uncertain. Germline CDR1 reads MDHEN; CDR2 reads SYDVKM. The CDR3 has 12 amino acids. V lost 1 base and J lost 5, with 5 bases in between.

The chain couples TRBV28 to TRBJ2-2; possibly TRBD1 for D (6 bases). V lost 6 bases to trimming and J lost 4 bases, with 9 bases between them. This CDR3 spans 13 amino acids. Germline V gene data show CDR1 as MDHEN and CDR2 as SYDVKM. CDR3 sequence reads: CASREGVTGELFF. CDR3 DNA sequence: TGTGCCAGCAGAGAGGGGGTCACCGGGGAGCTGTTTTTT. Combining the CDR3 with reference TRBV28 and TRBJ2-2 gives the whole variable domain DVKVTQSSRYLVKRTGEKVFLECVQDMDHENMFWYRQDPGLGLRLIYFSYDVKMKEKGDIPEGYSVSREKKERFSLILESASTNQTSMYLCASREGVTGELFFGEGSRLTVL.

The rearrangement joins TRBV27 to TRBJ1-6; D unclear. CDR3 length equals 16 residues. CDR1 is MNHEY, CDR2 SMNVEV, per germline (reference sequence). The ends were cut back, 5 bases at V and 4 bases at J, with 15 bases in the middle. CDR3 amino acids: CASSPFAASYNSPLHF. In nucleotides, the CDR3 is TGTGCCAGCAGTCCTTTTGCCGCGTCTTATAATTCACCCCTCCACTTT.

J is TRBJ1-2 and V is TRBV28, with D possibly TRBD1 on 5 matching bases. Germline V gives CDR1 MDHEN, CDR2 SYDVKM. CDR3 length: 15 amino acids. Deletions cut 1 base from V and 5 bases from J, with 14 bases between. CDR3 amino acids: CASSLSSLGGYGYTF. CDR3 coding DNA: TGTGCCAGCAGTTTATCCTCCCTGGGGGGTTATGGCTACACCTTC.

CDR3 sequence reads: CASSRGTAGQPQHF. In nucleotides, the CDR3 is TGTGCCAGCAGCCGGGGGACAGCTGGGCAGCCCCAGCATTTT. The genes are TRBV28 and TRBJ1-5; TRBD1 matches 7 bases. Trimming cost V 6 bases and J 7 bases; bases outside gene matches: 9. Germline assignment: CDR1 MDHEN and CDR2 SYDVKM. The CDR3 spans 14 residues.

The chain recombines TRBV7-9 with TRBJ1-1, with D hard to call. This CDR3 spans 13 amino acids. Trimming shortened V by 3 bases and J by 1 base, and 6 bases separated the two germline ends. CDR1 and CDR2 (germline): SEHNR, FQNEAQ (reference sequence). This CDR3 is CASSFRQNTEAFF. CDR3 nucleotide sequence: TGTGCCAGCAGCTTTCGACAGAACACTGAAGCTTTCTTT. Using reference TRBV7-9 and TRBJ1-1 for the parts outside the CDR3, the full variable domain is DTGVSQNPRHKITKRGQNVTFRCDPISEHNRLYWYRQTLGQGPEFLTYFQNEAQLEKSRLLSDRFSAERPKGSFSTLEIQRTEQGDSAMYLCASSFRQNTEAFFGQGTRLTVV.

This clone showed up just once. CDR3 residues: CASRPPPGQGFTGELFF. The CDR3 region has the DNA TGTGCCAGCAGACCTCCCCCCGGACAGGGATTCACCGGGGAGCTGTTTTTT. V is TRBV28 and J is TRBJ2-2; TRBD1 aligns across 8 bases. The CDR3 has 17 residues. The V gene end was trimmed by 6 bases and the J gene end by 4 bases; junction bases not matched to a gene: 13. Per the germline V gene, CDR1 is MDHEN and CDR2 is SYDVKM.

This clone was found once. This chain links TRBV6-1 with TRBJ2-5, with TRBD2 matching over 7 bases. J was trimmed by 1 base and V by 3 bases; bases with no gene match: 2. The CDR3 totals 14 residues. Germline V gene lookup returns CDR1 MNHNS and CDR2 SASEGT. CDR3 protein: CASSDQRGQETQYF. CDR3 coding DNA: TGTGCCAGCAGTGATCAGCGGGGCCAAGAGACCCAGTACTTC.

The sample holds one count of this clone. The CDR3: CASSLSLAGGDSDTQYF. In DNA, the CDR3 is TGTGCCAGCAGTTTATCTCTAGCGGGAGGGGATTCAGATACGCAGTATTTT. The genes are TRBV28 and TRBJ2-3, with TRBD2 matching over 12 bases. The junction had 6 bases not matched to a gene; V was cut back by 1 base and J by 4 bases. The CDR3 sequence is 17 residues long. CDR1 MDHEN and CDR2 SYDVKM come from the germline V gene.

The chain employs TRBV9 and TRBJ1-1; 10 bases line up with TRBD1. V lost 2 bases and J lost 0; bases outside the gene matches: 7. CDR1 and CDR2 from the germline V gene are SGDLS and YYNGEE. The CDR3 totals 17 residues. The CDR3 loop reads CASSVRDRGVMNTEAFF. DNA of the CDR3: TGTGCCAGCAGCGTCCGGGACAGGGGAGTCATGAACACTGAAGCTTTCTTT.

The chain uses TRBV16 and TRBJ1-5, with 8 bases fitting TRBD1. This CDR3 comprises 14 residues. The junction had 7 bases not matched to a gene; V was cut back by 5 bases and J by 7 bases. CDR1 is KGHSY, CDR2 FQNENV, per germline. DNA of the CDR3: TGTGCCAGCAGCTCCGACAGGGGCGGGCAGCCCCAGCATTTT. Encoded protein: CASSSDRGGQPQHF.

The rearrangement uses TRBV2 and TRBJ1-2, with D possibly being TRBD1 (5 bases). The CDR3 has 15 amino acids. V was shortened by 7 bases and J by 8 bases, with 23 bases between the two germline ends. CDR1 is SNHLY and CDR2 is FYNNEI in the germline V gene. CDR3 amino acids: CASNPRIGEVGGYTF. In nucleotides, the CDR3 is TGTGCCAGCAATCCCCGGATAGGGGAGGTGGGGGGCTACACCTTC.

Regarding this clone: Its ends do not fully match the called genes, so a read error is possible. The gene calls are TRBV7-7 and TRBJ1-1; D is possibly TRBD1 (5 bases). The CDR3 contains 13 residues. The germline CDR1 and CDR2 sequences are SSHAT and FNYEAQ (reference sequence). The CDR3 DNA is TGTGCTAGCAGCTTAGGGGCGAACACTGAAGCTTTCTTT. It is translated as CASSLGANTEAFF.

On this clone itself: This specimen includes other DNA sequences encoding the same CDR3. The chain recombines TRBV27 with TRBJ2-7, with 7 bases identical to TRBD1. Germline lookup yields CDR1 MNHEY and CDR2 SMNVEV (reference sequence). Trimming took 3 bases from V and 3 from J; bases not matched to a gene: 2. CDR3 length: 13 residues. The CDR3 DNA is TGTGCCAGCAGTTTGAACAGGGGCTACGAGCAGTACTTC. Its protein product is CASSLNRGYEQYF.

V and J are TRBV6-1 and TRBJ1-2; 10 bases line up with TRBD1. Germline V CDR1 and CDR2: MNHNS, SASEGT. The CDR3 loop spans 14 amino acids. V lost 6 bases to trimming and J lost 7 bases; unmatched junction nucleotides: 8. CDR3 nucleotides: TGTGCCAGCAGCCGGGACAGGGGCCTCTTTGGCTACACCTTC. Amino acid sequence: CASSRDRGLFGYTF.

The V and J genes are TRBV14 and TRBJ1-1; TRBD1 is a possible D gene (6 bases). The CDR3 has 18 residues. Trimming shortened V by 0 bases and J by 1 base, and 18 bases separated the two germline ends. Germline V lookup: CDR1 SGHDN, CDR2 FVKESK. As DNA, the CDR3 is TGTGCCAGCAGCCAAGAGGGCAGGGGTCCCAGCTGGAACACTGAAGCTTTCTTT. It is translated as CASSQEGRGPSWNTEAFF. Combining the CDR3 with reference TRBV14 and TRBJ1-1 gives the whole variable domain EAGVTQFPSHSVIEKGQTVTLRCDPISGHDNLYWYRRVMGKEIKFLLHFVKESKQDESGMPNNRFLAERTGGTYSTLKVQPAELEDSGVYFCASSQEGRGPSWNTEAFFGQGTRLTVV.

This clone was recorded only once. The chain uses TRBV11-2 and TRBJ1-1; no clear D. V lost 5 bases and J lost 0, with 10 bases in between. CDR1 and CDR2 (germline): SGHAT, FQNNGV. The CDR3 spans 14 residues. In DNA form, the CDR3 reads TGTGCCAGCAGCCCCGCGGCCCTGAACACTGAAGCTTTCTTT. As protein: CASSPAALNTEAFF.

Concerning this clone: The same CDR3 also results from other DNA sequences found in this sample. This CDR3 is CASSLGGGGQPQHF. CDR3 bases: TGCGCCAGCAGCTTGGGAGGGGGCGGGCAGCCCCAGCATTTT. The chain carries TRBV5-1 and TRBJ1-5; 7 bases match TRBD1. Germline V gene sequence: CDR1 SGHRS, CDR2 YFSETQ. The CDR3 is 14 residues long. The junction had 4 bases not matched to a gene; V was cut back by 0 bases and J by 7 bases.

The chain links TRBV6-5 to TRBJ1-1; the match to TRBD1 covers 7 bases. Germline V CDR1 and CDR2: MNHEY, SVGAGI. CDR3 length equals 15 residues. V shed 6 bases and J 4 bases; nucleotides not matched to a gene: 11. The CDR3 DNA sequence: TGTGCCAGCAGCCTACACAGGGGAGAGGGCACTGAAGCTTTCTTT. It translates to CASSLHRGEGTEAFF.

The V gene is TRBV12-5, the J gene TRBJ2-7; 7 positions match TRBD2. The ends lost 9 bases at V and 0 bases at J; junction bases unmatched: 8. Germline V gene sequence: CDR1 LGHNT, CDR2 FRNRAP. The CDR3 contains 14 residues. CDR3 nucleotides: TGTGCTAGGTCCATCGGGGGGAGCTCCTACGAGCAGTACTTC. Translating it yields CARSIGGSSYEQYF.

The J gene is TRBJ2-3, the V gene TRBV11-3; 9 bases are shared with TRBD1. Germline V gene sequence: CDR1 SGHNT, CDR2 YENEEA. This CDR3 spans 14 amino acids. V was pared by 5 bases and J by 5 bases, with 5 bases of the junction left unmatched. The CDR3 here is CASSPQGARDTQYF. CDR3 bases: TGTGCCAGCAGCCCACAGGGGGCTCGAGATACGCAGTATTTT. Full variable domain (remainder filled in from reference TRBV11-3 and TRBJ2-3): EAGVVQSPRYKIIEKKQPVAFWCNPISGHNTLYWYLQNLGQGPELLIRYENEEAVDDSQLPKDRFSAERLKGVDSTLKIQPAELGDSAVYLCASSPQGARDTQYFGPGTRLTVL.

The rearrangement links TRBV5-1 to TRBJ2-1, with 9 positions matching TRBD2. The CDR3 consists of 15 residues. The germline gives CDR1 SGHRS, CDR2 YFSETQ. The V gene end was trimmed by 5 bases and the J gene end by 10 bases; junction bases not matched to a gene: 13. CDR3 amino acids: CASRSAAGGGPEQFF. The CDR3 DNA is TGCGCCAGCAGGTCCGCGGCGGGGGGGGGACCCGAGCAGTTCTTC.

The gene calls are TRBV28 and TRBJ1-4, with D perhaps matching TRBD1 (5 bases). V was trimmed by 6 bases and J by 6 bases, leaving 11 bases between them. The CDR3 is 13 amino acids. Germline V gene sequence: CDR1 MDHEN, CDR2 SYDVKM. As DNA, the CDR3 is TGTGCCAGCAGGACAGCGAGTCATGAAAAACTGTTTTTT. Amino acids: CASRTASHEKLFF.

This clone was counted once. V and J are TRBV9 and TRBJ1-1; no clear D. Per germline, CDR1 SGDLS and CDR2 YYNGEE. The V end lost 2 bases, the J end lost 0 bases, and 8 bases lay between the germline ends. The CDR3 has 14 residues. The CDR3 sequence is CASSVEQMNTEAFF. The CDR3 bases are TGTGCCAGCAGCGTGGAGCAGATGAACACTGAAGCTTTCTTT.

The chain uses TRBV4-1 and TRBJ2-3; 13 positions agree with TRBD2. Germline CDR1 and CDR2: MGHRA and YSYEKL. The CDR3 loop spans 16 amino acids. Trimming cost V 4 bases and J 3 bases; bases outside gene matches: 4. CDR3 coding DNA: TGCGCCAGCAGCCCTCGGACTAGCGGGGGAACAGATACGCAGTATTTT. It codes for CASSPRTSGGTDTQYF.

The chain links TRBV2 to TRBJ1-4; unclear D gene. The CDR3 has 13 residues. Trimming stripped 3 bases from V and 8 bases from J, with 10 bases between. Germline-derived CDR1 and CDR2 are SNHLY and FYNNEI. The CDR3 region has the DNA TGTGCCAGCAGTGACCCACCTAGGGAAAAACTGTTTTTT. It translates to CASSDPPREKLFF.

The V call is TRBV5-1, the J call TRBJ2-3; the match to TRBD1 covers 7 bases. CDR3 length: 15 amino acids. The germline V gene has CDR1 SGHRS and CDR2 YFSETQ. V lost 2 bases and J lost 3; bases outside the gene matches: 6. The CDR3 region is CASSFQGGGTDTQYF. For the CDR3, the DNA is TGCGCCAGCAGCTTTCAAGGGGGCGGGACAGATACGCAGTATTTT.

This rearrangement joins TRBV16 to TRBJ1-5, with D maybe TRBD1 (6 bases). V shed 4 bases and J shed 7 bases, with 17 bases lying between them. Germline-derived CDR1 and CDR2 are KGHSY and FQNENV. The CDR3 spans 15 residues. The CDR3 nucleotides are TGTGCCAGCAGCCCCCCCGGCGGGGGCCGGCAGCCCCAGCATTTT. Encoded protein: CASSPPGGGRQPQHF.

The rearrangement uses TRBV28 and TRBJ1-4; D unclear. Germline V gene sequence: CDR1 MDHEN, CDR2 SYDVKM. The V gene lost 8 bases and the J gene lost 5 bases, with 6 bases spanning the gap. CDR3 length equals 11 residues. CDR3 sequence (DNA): TGTGCCAGCGGCAAAAATGAAAAACTGTTTTTT. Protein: CASGKNEKLFF.

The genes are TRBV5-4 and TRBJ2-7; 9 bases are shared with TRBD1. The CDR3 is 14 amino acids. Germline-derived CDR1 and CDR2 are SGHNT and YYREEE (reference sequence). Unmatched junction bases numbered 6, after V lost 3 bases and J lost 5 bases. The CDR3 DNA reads TGTGCCAGCAGCTCCCCCGGGACAGGGAACGAGCAGTACTTC. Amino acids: CASSSPGTGNEQYF.